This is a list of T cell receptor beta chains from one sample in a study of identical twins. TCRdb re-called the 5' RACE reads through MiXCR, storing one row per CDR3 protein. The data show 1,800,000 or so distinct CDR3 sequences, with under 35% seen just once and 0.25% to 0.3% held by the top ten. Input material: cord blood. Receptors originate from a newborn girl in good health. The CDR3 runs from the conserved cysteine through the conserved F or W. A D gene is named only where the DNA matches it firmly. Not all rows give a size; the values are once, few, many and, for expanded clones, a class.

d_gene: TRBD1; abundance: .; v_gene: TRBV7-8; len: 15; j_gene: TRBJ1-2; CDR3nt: TGTGCCAGCAGCTTAGGACAGGGGGCGCGCGGTGGCTACACCTTC; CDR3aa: CASSLGQGARGGYTF
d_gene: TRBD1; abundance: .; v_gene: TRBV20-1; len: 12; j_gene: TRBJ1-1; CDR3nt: TGCAGGGGGGCAGGGGGCGTCACTGAAGCTTTCTTT; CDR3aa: CRGAGGVTEAFF
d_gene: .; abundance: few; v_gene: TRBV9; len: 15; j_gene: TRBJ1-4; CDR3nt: TGTGCCAGCAGCGTAGGAGGGGCGGGTGGTGAAAAACTGTTTTTT; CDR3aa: CASSVGGAGGEKLFF
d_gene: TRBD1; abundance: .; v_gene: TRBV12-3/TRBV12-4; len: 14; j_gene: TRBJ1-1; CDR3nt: TGTGCCAGCAGCCTGGACAGGCCTAGCACTGAAGCTTTCTTT; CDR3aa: CASSLDRPSTEAFF
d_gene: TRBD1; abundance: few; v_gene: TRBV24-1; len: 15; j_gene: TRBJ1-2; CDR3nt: TGTGCCACCAGTGGTCTGACAGGGGTAGACTATGGCTACACCTTC; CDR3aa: CATSGLTGVDYGYTF
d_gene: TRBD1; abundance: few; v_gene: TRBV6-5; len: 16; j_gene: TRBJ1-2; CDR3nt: TGTGCCAGCAGGCATTACCCACAGGGGTCTAACTATGGCTACACCTTC; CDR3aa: CASRHYPQGSNYGYTF
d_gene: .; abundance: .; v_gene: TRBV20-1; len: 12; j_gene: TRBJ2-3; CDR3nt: TGCAGTGCTAGCGCTCCCACAGATACGCAGTATTTT; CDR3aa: CSASAPTDTQYF
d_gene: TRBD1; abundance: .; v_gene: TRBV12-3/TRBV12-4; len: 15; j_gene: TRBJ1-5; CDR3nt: TGTGCCAGCAGTCGCAGGGGGCGCGAAGGACAGCCCCAGCATTTT; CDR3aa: CASSRRGREGQPQHF
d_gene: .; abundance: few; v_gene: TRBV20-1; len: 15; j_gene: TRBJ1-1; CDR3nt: TGCAGTGCTTCCAAAGGGGGGGAGGGTGACACTGAAGCTTTCTTT; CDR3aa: CSASKGGEGDTEAFF
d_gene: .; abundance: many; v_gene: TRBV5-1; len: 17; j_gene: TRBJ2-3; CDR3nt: TGCGCCAGCAGCTTGCCCCTCACAGGGGAGGGTGCAGATACGCAGTATTTT; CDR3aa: CASSLPLTGEGADTQYF
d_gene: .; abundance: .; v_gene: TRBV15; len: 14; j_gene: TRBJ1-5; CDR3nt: TGTGCCACCAGCAGAGACCAGGGGATTCAGCCCCAGCATTTT; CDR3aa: CATSRDQGIQPQHF
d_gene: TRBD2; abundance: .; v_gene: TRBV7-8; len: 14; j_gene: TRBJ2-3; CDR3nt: TGTGCCAGCAGCCCGTTAGCGGGAGAAGATACGCAGTATTTT; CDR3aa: CASSPLAGEDTQYF
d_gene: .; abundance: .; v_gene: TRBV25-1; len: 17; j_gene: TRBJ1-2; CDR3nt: TGTGCCAGCAGTGAATATAATCCGAGGCAGGGATCCTATGGCTACACCTTC; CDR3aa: CASSEYNPRQGSYGYTF
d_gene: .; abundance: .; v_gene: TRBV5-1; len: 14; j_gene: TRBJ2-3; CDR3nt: TGCGCCAGCGGCCGAGACACCAGCACAGATACGCAGTATTTT; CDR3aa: CASGRDTSTDTQYF
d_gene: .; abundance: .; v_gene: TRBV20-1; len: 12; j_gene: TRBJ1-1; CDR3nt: TGCAGTGTTCCACAGGGAGACACTGAAGCTTTCTTT; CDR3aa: CSVPQGDTEAFF
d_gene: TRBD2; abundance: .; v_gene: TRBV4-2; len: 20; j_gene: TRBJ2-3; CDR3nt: TGTGCCAGCAGCCAAGATCCCGGACTAGCGGGTTCCCCAGGCACAGATACGCAGTATTTT; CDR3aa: CASSQDPGLAGSPGTDTQYF
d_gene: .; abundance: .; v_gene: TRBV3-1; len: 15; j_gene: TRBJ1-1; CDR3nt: TGTGCCAGCAGCATAGGACGGTCCCGGGCCACTGAAGCTTTCTTT; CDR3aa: CASSIGRSRATEAFF
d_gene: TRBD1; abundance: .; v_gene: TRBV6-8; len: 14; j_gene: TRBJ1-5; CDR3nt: TGTGCCAGCAGGGACCAGGGGGGTTATCAGCCCCAGCATTTT; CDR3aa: CASRDQGGYQPQHF
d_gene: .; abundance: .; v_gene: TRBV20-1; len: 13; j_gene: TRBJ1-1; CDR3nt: TGCAGTTCAGATCGACCGGGGAACACTGAAGCTTTCTTT; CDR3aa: CSSDRPGNTEAFF
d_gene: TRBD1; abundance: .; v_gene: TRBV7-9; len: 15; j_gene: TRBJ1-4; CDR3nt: TGTGCCAGCAGCTTAGATGCGGGACAGGATGAAAAACTGTTTTTT; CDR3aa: CASSLDAGQDEKLFF
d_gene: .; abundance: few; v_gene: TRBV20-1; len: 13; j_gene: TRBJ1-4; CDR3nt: TGCAGTGCTAGAGTTCAGGGGAATGAAAAACTGTTTTTT; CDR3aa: CSARVQGNEKLFF
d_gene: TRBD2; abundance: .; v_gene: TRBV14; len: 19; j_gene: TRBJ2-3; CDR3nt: TGTGCCAGCAGCCACCCACTAGCGGGGGTCCACGATAGCACAGATACGCAGTATTTT; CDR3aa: CASSHPLAGVHDSTDTQYF
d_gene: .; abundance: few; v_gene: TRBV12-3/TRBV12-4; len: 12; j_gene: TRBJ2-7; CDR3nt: TGTGCCAGCAGTTTTTGGTACTACGAGCAGTACTTC; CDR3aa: CASSFWYYEQYF
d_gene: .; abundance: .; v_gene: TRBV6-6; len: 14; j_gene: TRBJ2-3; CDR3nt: TGTGCCAGCAGCCCACAGGGACCCACAGGTACGCAGTATTTT; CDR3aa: CASSPQGPTGTQYF
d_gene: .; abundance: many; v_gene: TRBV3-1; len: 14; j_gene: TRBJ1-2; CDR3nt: TGTGCCAGCAGCCAAGAAGGTGGCGGGTATGGCTACACCTTC; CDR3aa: CASSQEGGGYGYTF
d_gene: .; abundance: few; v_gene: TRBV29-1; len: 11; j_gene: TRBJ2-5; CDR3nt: TGCAGCGTTTTGGCCCAAGAGACCCAGTACTTC; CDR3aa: CSVLAQETQYF
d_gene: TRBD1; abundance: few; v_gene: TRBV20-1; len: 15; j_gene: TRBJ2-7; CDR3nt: TGCAGTGCTCGGGCCGGACAGGGGCTTATGTACGAGCAGTACTTC; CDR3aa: CSARAGQGLMYEQYF
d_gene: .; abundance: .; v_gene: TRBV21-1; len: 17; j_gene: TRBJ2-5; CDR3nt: TGTGCCAGCAGCAAACCGGGACTAGGAGATCACCAAGAGACCCAGTACTTC; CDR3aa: CASSKPGLGDHQETQYF
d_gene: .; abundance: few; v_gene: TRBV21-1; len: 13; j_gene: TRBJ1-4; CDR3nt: TGTGCCAGCAGCAAACCCCTCTATGAAAAACTGTTTTTT; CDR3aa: CASSKPLYEKLFF
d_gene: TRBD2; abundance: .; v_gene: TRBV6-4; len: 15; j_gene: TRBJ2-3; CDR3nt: TGTGCCAGCAGCCGGGGGGGGGCTAGCACAGATACGCAGTATTTT; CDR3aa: CASSRGGASTDTQYF
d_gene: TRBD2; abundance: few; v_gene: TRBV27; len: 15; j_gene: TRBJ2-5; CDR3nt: TGTGCCAGCAGTTTCTATCACCTAGCGGGAGAGACCCAGTACTTC; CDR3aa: CASSFYHLAGETQYF